The clone carrying this T cell receptor beta chain has just a few counts. Its antigen is currently unknown. Everyone who donated was a healthy Caucasian. This record comes from a study of identical twins. General study findings and limits: Insertions ran lower in abundant cord blood beta clonotypes, though not in memory repertoires. Invariant MAIT and iNKT cells could partly confound zero-insertion analyses.

The CDR3 is made up of 16 amino acids. The V segment lost 6 bases and the J segment 5 bases; nucleotides outside the gene matches: 7. Germline V lookup: CDR1 ENHRY, CDR2 SYGVKD. TCRdb re-derived calls from the 5' RACE reads in MiXCR, one entry per CDR3 protein. The sample lists hundreds of thousands of distinct CDR3 sequences, approximately 9% occurring once. The J gene is TRBJ2-5, the V gene TRBV10-3, with TRBD2 matching 15 bases. Sequenced: memory (CD45RO+) T cells sorted from blood. This receptor was obtained from a woman under 30 in good health. The CDR3: CAIRSGLAGGLETQYF. Here the CDR3 DNA reads TGTGCCATCAGATCCGGACTAGCGGGGGGGCTTGAGACCCAGTACTTC.